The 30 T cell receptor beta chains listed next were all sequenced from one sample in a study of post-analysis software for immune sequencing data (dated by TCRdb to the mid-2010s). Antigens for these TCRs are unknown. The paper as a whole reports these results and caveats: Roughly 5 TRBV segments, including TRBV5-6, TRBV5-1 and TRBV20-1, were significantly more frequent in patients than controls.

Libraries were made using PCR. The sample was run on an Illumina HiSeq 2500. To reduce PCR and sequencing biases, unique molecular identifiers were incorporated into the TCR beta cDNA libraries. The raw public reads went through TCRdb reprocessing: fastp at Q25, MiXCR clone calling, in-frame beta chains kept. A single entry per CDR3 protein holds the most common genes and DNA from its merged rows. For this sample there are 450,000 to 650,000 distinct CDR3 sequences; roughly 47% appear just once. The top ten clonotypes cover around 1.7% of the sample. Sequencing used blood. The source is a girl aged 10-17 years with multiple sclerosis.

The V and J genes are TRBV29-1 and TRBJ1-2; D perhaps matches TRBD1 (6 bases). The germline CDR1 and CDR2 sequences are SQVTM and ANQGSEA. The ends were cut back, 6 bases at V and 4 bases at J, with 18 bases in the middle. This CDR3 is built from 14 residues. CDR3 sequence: CSVLQGSLGYGYTF. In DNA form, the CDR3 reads TGCAGCGTCCTACAGGGAAGTTTAGGCTATGGCTACACCTTC.

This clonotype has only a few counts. The CDR3 bases are TGTGCCACCCGGTTGGGCCAAGAGACCCAGTACTTC. Translating gives CATRLGQETQYF. J is TRBJ2-5 and V is TRBV6-5; the D is unclear. The germline V gene encodes CDR1 MNHEY and CDR2 SVGAGI. The V and J ends lost 10 bases and 1 base respectively, with 10 bases between them. This CDR3 is 12 amino acids long.

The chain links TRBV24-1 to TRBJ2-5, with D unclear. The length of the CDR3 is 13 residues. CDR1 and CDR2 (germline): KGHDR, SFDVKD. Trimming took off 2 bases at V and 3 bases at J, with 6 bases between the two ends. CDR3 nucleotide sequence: TGTGCCACCAGTGATTATAGTGAAGAGACCCAGTACTTC. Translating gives CATSDYSEETQYF.

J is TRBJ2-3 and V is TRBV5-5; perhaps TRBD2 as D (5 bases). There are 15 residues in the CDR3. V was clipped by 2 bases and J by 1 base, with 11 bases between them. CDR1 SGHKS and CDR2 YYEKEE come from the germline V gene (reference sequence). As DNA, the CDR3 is TGTGCCAGCAGCTTTATAGGGAGTCGCACAGATACGCAGTATTTT. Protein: CASSFIGSRTDTQYF. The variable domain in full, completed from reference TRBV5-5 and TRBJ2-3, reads DAGVTQSPTHLIKTRGQQVTLRCSPISGHKSVSWYQQVLGQGPQFIFQYYEKEERGRGNFPDRFSARQFPNYSSELNVNALLLGDSALYLCASSFIGSRTDTQYFGPGTRLTVL.

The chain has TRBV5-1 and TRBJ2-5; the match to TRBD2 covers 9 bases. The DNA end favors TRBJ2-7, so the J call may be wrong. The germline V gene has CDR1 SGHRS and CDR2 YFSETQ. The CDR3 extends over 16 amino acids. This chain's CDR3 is CASSLGLAGVRYEQYF. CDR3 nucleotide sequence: TGCGCCAGCAGCTTGGGGTTAGCGGGGGTGAGGTACGAGCAGTACTTC.

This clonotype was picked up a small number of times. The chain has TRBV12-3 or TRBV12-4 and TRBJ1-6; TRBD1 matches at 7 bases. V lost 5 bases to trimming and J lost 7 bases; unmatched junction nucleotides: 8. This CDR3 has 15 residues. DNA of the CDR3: TGTGCCAGCAGTGACCGACAGGGAGGAAATTCACCCCTCCACTTT. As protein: CASSDRQGGNSPLHF.

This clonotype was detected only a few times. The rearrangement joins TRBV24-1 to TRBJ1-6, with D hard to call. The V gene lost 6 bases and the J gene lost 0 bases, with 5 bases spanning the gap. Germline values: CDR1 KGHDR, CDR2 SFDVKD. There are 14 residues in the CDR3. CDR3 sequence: CATSRSSYNSPLHF. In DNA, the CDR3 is TGTGCCACCAGTCGGAGCTCCTATAATTCACCCCTCCACTTT.

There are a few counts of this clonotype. The DNA for the CDR3 is TGTGCCAGCAGGTCAGACCCAGATACGCAGTATTTT. As protein: CASRSDPDTQYF. The chain employs TRBV6-1 and TRBJ2-3; unclear D gene. Germline-derived CDR1 and CDR2 are MNHNS and SASEGT. The length of the CDR3 is 12 residues. V was pared by 6 bases and J by 4 bases, with 8 bases between.

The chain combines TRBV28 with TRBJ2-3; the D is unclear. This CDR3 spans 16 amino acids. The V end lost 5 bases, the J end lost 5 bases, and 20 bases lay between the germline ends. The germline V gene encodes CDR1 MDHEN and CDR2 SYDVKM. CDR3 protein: CASSVRTRRKGDTQYF. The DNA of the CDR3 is TGTGCCAGCAGTGTCAGGACCAGACGGAAGGGAGATACGCAGTATTTT. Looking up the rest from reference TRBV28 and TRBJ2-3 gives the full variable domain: DVKVTQSSRYLVKRTGEKVFLECVQDMDHENMFWYRQDPGLGLRLIYFSYDVKMKEKGDIPEGYSVSREKKERFSLILESASTNQTSMYLCASSVRTRRKGDTQYFGPGTRLTVL.

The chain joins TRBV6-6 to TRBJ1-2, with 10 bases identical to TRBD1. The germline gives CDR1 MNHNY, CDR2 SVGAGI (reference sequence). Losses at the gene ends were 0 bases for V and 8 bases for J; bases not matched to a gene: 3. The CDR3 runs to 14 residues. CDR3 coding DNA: TGTGCCAGCAGTTACTCAGACAGGGGGCAAGGCTACACCTTC. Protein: CASSYSDRGQGYTF.

The CDR3 here is CASRSGTGALLAKNIQYF. DNA for the CDR3: TGTGCCAGCAGAAGCGGGACAGGGGCCCTCTTGGCCAAAAACATTCAGTACTTC. The chain joins TRBV6-2 or TRBV6-3 to TRBJ2-4, with TRBD1 identical over 10 bases. CDR3 size: 18 residues. Per the germline V gene, CDR1 is MNHEY and CDR2 is SVGEGT. The ends lost 6 bases at V and 1 base at J; junction bases unmatched: 12.

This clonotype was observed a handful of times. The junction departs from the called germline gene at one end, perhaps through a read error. The CDR3: CASSLAASGGTDTQYF. The DNA of the CDR3 is TGTGCCAGCAGCTTAGCCGCTAGCGGGGGGACCGATACGCAGTATTTT. The genes are TRBV5-1 and TRBJ2-3, with TRBD2 identical over 11 bases. CDR1 SGHRS and CDR2 YFSETQ come from the germline V gene. The CDR3 totals 16 residues. The complete variable domain, with remaining parts taken from reference TRBV5-1 and TRBJ2-3, reads KAGVTQTPRYLIKTRGQQVTLSCSPISGHRSVSWYQQTPGQGLQFLFEYFSETQRNKGNFPGRFSGRQFSNSRSEMNVSTLELGDSALYLCASSLAASGGTDTQYFGPGTRLTVL.

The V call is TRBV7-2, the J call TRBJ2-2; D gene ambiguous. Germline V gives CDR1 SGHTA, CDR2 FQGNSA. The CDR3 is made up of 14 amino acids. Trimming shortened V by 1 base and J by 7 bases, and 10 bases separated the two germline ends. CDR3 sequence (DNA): TGTGCCAGCAGCTTAGAGGTCGGGTTCGGGGAGCTGTTTTTT. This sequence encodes CASSLEVGFGELFF.

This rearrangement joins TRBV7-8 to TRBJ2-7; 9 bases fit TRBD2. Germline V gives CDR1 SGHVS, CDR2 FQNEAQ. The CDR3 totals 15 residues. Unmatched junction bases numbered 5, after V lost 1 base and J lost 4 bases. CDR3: CASSLGAGGGYEQYF. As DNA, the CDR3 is TGTGCCAGCAGCTTAGGAGCGGGAGGAGGGTACGAGCAGTACTTC.

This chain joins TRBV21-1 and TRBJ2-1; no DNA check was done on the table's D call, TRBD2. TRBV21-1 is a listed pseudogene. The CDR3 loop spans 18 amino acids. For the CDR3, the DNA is TGTGCCAGCAGTTATATCCTAGGGCAGGGTGTCTCCTACAATGAGCAGTTCTTC. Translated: CASSYILGQGVSYNEQFF.

CDR3 DNA sequence: TGCGCCAGCAGCTTGGGGGACAGGGATACAGATACGCAGTATTTT. It is translated as CASSLGDRDTDTQYF. The chain carries TRBV5-1 and TRBJ2-3, with 9 nucleotides matching TRBD1. Germline assignment: CDR1 SGHRS and CDR2 YFSETQ. This CDR3 comprises 15 residues. V was clipped by 0 bases and J by 3 bases; unmatched bases: 2.

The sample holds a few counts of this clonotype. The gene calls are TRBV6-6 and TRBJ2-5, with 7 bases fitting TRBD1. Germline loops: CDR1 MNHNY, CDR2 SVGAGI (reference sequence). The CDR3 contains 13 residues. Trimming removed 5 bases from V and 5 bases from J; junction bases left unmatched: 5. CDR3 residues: CASSKGTEETQYF. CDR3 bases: TGTGCCAGCAGTAAAGGGACAGAGGAGACCCAGTACTTC.

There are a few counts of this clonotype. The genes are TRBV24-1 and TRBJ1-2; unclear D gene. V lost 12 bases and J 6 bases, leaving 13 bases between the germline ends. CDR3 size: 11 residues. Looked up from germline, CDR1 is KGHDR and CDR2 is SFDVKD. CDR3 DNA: TGTGCCCCCCGACACGGCCATGGCTACACCTTC. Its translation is CAPRHGHGYTF.

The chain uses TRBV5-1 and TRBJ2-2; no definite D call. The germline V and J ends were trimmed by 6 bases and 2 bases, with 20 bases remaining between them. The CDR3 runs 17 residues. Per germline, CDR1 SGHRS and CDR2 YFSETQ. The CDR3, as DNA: TGCGCCAGCACCATATTGCCCCGGGTTCCCAACACCGGGGAGCTGTTTTTT. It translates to CASTILPRVPNTGELFF. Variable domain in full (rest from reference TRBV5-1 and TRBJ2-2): KAGVTQTPRYLIKTRGQQVTLSCSPISGHRSVSWYQQTPGQGLQFLFEYFSETQRNKGNFPGRFSGRQFSNSRSEMNVSTLELGDSALYLCASTILPRVPNTGELFFGEGSRLTVL.

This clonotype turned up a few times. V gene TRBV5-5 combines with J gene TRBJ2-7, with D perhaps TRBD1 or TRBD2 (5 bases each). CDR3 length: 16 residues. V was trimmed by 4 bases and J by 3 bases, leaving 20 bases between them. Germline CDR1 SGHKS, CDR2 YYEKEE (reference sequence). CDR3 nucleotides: TGTGCCAGCAGCCCGACGCCCCGGGGCACTATCTACGAGCAGTACTTC. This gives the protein CASSPTPRGTIYEQYF.

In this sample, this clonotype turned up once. The CDR3 loop is CASSQDRAGLFF. The CDR3 coding sequence is TGCGCCAGCAGCCAGGACCGGGCGGGACTGTTTTTT. The chain links TRBV4-1 to TRBJ1-4; D is ambiguous. Germline CDR1 MGHRA, CDR2 YSYEKL. V lost 3 bases and J lost 13, with 12 bases in between. The CDR3 contains 12 residues.

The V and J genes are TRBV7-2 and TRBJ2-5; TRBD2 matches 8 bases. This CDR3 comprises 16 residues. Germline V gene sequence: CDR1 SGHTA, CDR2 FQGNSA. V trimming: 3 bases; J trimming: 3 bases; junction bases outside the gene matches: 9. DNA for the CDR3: TGTGCCAGCAGCTTTCAGCCCGGGGGGGGCAAAGAGACCCAGTACTTC. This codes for CASSFQPGGGKETQYF.

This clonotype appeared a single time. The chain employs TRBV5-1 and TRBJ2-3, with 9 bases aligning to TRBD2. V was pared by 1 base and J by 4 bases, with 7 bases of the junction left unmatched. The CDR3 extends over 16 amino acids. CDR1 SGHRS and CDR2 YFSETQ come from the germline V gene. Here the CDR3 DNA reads TGCGCCAGCAGCTTGCCCTTTAGCGGGGGTGCAGATACGCAGTATTTT. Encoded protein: CASSLPFSGGADTQYF.

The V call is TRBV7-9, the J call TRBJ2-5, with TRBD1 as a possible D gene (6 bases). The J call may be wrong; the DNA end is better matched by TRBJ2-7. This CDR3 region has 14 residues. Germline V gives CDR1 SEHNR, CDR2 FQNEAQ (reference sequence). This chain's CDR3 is CASSWRQAGIEQYF. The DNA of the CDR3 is TGTGCCAGCAGCTGGCGACAGGCGGGTATCGAGCAGTACTTC.

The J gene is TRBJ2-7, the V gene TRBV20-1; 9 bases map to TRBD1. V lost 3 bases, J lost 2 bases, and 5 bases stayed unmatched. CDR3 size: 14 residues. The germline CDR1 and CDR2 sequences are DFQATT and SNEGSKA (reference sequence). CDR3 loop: CSASPWTGAYEQYF. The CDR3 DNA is TGCAGTGCTAGCCCCTGGACAGGGGCCTACGAGCAGTACTTC.

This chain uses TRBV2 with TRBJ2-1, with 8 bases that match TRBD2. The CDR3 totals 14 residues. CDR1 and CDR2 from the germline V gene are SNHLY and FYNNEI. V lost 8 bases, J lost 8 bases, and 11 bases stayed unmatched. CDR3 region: CASARGGPLHEQFF. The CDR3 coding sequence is TGTGCCAGCGCTCGGGGGGGCCCATTGCATGAGCAGTTCTTC.

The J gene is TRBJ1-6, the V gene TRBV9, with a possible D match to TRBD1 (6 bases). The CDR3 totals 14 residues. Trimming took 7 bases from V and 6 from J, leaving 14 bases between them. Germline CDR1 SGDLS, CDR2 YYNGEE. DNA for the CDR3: TGTGCCAGCGCCTCGGGGGCGGGTAATTCACCCCTCCACTTT. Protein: CASASGAGNSPLHF.

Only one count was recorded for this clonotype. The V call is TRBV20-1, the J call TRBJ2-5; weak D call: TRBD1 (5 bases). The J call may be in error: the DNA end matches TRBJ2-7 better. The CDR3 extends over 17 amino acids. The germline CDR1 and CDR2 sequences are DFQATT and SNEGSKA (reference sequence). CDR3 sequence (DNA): TGCAGTGCTAGCCCGACAGATTCGAAAGGGGAAATAGACGAGCAGTACTTC. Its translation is CSASPTDSKGEIDEQYF.

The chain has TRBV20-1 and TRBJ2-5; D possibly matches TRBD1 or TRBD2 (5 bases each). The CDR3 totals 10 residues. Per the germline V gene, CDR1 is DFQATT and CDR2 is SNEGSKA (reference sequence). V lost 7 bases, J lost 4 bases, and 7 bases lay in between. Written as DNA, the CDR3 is TGCAGTGGGGGACGAGAGACCCAGTACTTC. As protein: CSGGRETQYF.

In DNA, the CDR3 is TGCGCCAGCCCAAAAGAGGACAGGCCAGATAACTATGGCTACACCTTC. This translates into CASPKEDRPDNYGYTF. V is TRBV23-1 and J is TRBJ1-2; 7 bases are a match to TRBD1. TRBV23-1 is given ORF status, its function remaining uncertain. V was pared by 8 bases and J by 1 base, with 13 bases of the junction left unmatched. CDR3 length: 16 residues.